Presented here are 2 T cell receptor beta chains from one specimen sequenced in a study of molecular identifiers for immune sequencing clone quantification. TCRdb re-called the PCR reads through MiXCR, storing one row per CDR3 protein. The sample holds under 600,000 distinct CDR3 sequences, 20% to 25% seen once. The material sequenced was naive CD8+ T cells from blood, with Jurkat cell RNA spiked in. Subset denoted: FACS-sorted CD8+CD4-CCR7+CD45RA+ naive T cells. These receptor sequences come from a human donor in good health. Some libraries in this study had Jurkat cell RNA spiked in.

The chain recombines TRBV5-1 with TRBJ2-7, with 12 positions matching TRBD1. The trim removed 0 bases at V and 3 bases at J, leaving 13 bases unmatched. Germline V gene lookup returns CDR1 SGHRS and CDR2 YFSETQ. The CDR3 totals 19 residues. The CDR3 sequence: CASSLAMGQGANLDYEQYF. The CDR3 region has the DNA TGCGCCAGCAGCTTGGCGATGGGACAGGGGGCAAACCTAGACTACGAGCAGTACTTC. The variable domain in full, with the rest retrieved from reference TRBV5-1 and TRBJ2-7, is KAGVTQTPRYLIKTRGQQVTLSCSPISGHRSVSWYQQTPGQGLQFLFEYFSETQRNKGNFPGRFSGRQFSNSRSEMNVSTLELGDSALYLCASSLAMGQGANLDYEQYFGPGTRLTVT.

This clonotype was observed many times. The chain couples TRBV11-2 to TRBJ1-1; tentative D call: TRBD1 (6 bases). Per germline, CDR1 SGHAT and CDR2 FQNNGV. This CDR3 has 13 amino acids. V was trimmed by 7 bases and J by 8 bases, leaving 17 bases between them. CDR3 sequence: CASNTLQGTEAFF. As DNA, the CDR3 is TGTGCCAGCAACACCCTGCAGGGGACGGAAGCTTTCTTT.